The 10 T cell receptor beta chains below were found in one sample sequenced in a study of cytomegalovirus exposure and HLA in healthy donors. Researchers ran the PCR with 60 Vbeta and 13 Jbeta primers. The protocol was immunoSEQ multiplex PCR, while the TCRdb copy is restricted to in-frame clones and leaves out a portion. The profile shows roughly 150,000 clones, 85% of them singletons. Sequencing was performed on PBMCs. These receptors came from a boy between 2 and 10 years old in good health and CMV-seronegative.

The rearrangement links TRBV27 to TRBJ2-5, with 10 bases fitting TRBD1. V lost 5 bases to trimming and J lost 5 bases; unmatched junction nucleotides: 11. CDR3 size: 16 residues. Germline V gene data show CDR1 as MNHEY and CDR2 as SMNVEV (reference sequence). CDR3 coding DNA: TGTGCCAGCAGTCCGGGACAGGGGCTTGCGGGGGAGACCCAGTACTTC. Translating it yields CASSPGQGLAGETQYF.

The rearrangement links TRBV5-4 to TRBJ2-5; maybe TRBD2 (6 bases). The V end was cut by 4 bases, the J end by 0 bases, with 7 bases between. Germline V gene sequence: CDR1 SGHNT, CDR2 YYREEE (reference sequence). This CDR3 has 13 amino acids. The DNA of the CDR3 is TGTGCCAGCAGCCCGGGGGACCAAGAGACCCAGTACTTC. It codes for CASSPGDQETQYF.

This chain links TRBV11-2 with TRBJ2-1; tentatively, D is TRBD1 (6 bases). The CDR3 loop spans 15 amino acids. Trimming removed 5 bases from V and 3 bases from J, with 14 bases in between. CDR1 and CDR2 from the germline V gene are SGHAT and FQNNGV. The CDR3 here is CASSVRDTFYNEQFF. CDR3 DNA: TGTGCCAGCAGCGTCCGGGACACCTTCTACAATGAGCAGTTCTTC.

The rearrangement joins TRBV2 to TRBJ2-1; D perhaps matches TRBD1 (5 bases). The CDR3 has 14 residues. Trimming pared 3 bases from V and 6 bases from J, leaving 12 bases between. CDR1 is SNHLY and CDR2 is FYNNEI in the germline V gene. CDR3 in DNA: TGTGCCAGCAGTGAGGGGCAGGTATTCAATGAGCAGTTCTTC. Protein product: CASSEGQVFNEQFF.

V usage is TRBV28 and J usage is TRBJ1-6; TRBD1 matches at 7 bases. V dropped 6 bases and J dropped 6; count of bases not matched to a gene: 2. This CDR3 comprises 13 residues. Germline-derived CDR1 and CDR2 are MDHEN and SYDVKM. The CDR3 region is CASRRQGNSPLHF. CDR3 coding DNA: TGTGCCAGCAGGAGACAGGGTAATTCACCCCTCCACTTT.

The gene calls are TRBV10-3 and TRBJ1-1; tentatively, D is TRBD1 (5 bases). CDR1 and CDR2 (germline): ENHRY, SYGVKD. This CDR3 contains 13 residues. The V gene lost 2 bases and the J gene lost 1 base, with 5 bases spanning the gap. The CDR3 protein is CAISETGNTEAFF. CDR3 sequence (DNA): TGTGCCATCAGTGAGACAGGGAACACTGAAGCTTTCTTT.

The rearrangement uses TRBV2 and TRBJ2-2; 8 nucleotides line up with TRBD1. CDR1 is SNHLY, CDR2 FYNNEI, per germline. This CDR3 contains 14 residues. V gave up 6 bases and J gave up 7 bases; unmatched junction bases: 7. The CDR3 sequence is CASRPDRGGGELFF. CDR3 nucleotides: TGTGCCAGCAGGCCTGACAGGGGCGGCGGGGAGCTGTTTTTT.

This chain links TRBV5-1 with TRBJ1-4, with D possibly TRBD1 on 6 matching bases. CDR1 SGHRS and CDR2 YFSETQ come from the germline V gene. V was pared by 1 base and J by 5 bases, with 12 bases between. CDR3 length: 15 amino acids. CDR3 nucleotides: TGCGCCAGCAGCTTGACGACAGGAGGAAATGAAAAACTGTTTTTT. Protein sequence: CASSLTTGGNEKLFF. Combining the CDR3 with reference TRBV5-1 and TRBJ1-4 gives the whole variable domain KAGVTQTPRYLIKTRGQQVTLSCSPISGHRSVSWYQQTPGQGLQFLFEYFSETQRNKGNFPGRFSGRQFSNSRSEMNVSTLELGDSALYLCASSLTTGGNEKLFFGSGTQLSVL.

This sequence joins TRBV28 and TRBJ1-4; a possible D gene is TRBD1 (6 bases). CDR3 size: 16 residues. The V gene's germline CDR1 is MDHEN and CDR2 SYDVKM. Trimming removed 7 bases at V and 3 bases at J, with 18 bases between. As DNA, the CDR3 is TGTGCCAGCACCCTGACCCCAGGGGCCTCTAATGAAAAACTGTTTTTT. It yields the protein CASTLTPGASNEKLFF.

This chain links TRBV18 with TRBJ1-5, with D uncertain. The CDR3 spans 13 residues. Germline V lookup: CDR1 KGHSH, CDR2 LQKENI. The ends were cut back, 1 base at V and 2 bases at J, with 3 bases in the middle. As DNA, the CDR3 is TGTGCCAGCTCACCACAGCGCAATCAGCCCCAGCATTTT. The encoded protein is CASSPQRNQPQHF.